The source of this T cell receptor beta chain is a study of PD-1 blockade in classical Hodgkin lymphoma. Points from the study as a whole: Partial responders and progressors had significantly lower baseline TCR diversity.

Deletions cut 7 bases from V and 5 bases from J, with 12 bases between. Germline CDR1 MNHNS, CDR2 SASEGT. This CDR3 is built from 12 residues. This clone was counted at least ten times. Its antigen is not identified. Each patient experienced a relapse that followed autologous stem cell transplantation, and brentuximab vedotin exposure varied. Responses achieved at best were complete response, partial response or progressive disease. The table came from immunoSEQ multiplex PCR; TCRdb's copy has only in-frame clones and leaves some out. The table records 100,000 to 130,000 clones, 89% of them present only once.

This TCR was sampled from a human donor with classical Hodgkin lymphoma. Specimen: peripheral blood mononuclear cells (PBMCs), collected before the second cycle of nivolumab. V usage is TRBV6-1 and J usage is TRBJ2-7, with a possible D match to TRBD2 (5 bases). The CDR3 nucleotides read TGTGCCAGCACGTGGGAGCGGAACGAGCAGTACTTC. It is translated as CASTWERNEQYF.